This TCR beta chain stems from a study of cytomegalovirus exposure and HLA in healthy donors. 13 Jbeta primers and 60 Vbeta primers were used for the PCR. Clones were read by immunoSEQ multiplex PCR, and TCRdb kept only the in-frame ones, dropping some. This table has approximately 120,000 clones, around 80% appearing once. Germline values: CDR1 MNHNS, CDR2 SASEGT. V shed 4 bases and J shed 3 bases, with 9 bases lying between them. This CDR3 spans 13 amino acids. Source material: PBMCs. The rearrangement links TRBV6-1 to TRBJ1-1; D gene uncertain. The receptor was isolated from a female donor in good health and CMV-seronegative. CDR3 loop: CASSAEIHTEAFF. CDR3 DNA: TGTGCCAGCAGTGCTGAGATCCACACTGAAGCTTTCTTT.